This T cell receptor beta chain is drawn from a study of blood T cell repertoires in COVID-19. About the research overall: Sites in the United States, Italy and Spain provided acute and convalescent COVID-19 samples. T cells, B-cell-depleted T cells, or PBMCs provided the cDNA or gDNA that served as material.

As processed by the authors: Amplification of reference gene primers was used by the study to estimate nucleated cell counts. Clones were read by immunoSEQ multiplex PCR, and TCRdb kept only the in-frame ones, dropping some. That table supplies the V and J calls and clone size; D and trimming were determined from the DNA. The sample shows under 200,000 clones, 60% to 85% of them seen only once. The germline gives CDR1 LGHNA, CDR2 YSLEER. CDR3 length equals 13 residues. V gave up 0 bases and J gave up 6 bases, with 6 bases separating them. The V call is TRBV4-3, the J call TRBJ2-1; the D is unclear. The source of this sequence is a man between 65 and 85 years old with acute or convalescent COVID-19. Sequenced: peripheral blood. The CDR3 protein is CASSQDSLNEQFF. The DNA for the CDR3 is TGCGCCAGCAGCCAAGATAGCCTCAATGAGCAGTTCTTC.